One sample yielded the 16 T cell receptor beta chains listed below, sequenced in a study of CD4 T cells in relation to SARS-CoV-2 and coronaviruses. Before the COVID-19 pandemic, during about 2011-2019, CD4+ T cells were taken from unexposed donors. The cells were cultured for about ten days before CD4+ T cells were isolated. TCRdb's copy holds only in-frame clones and misses some; the assay was immunoSEQ multiplex PCR. The profile covers 25,000 or so clones, with roughly four fifths appearing a single time and over 15% taken by the ten largest. Which antigens these TCRs recognize remains unknown. Sequences were obtained from CD4+ T cells from PBMCs, cultured in vitro. Every receptor here comes from a human donor in good health.

The genes are TRBV5-5 and TRBJ1-6; possibly TRBD1 for D (5 bases). The germline V gene encodes CDR1 SGHKS and CDR2 YYEKEE (reference sequence). Trimming pared 0 bases from V and 8 bases from J, leaving 9 bases between. The CDR3 is 14 residues long. CDR3 amino acids: CASSLGQLDSPLHF. As DNA, the CDR3 is TGTGCCAGCAGCTTGGGACAGCTCGATTCACCCCTCCACTTT.

The chain employs TRBV5-4 and TRBJ2-7; D gene unclear. CDR1 and CDR2 (germline): SGHNT, YYREEE (reference sequence). V was clipped by 1 base and J by 7 bases, with 21 bases between them. This CDR3 spans 16 amino acids. The CDR3 region is CASSLLGQAVLGEQYF. CDR3 DNA: TGTGCCAGCAGCTTGTTAGGGCAGGCAGTGCTCGGTGAGCAGTACTTC.

The gene calls are TRBV12-3 or TRBV12-4 and TRBJ2-3, with no clear D. There are 13 residues in the CDR3. Trimming left V 6 bases short and J 0 bases short, with 7 bases between. The CDR3 coding sequence is TGTGCCAGCAGGCGATATAGCACAGATACGCAGTATTTT. Protein sequence: CASRRYSTDTQYF.

The V gene is TRBV7-2, the J gene TRBJ2-7; 10 nucleotides agree with TRBD1. This CDR3 is built from 14 residues. The V segment lost 7 bases and the J segment 5 bases; nucleotides outside the gene matches: 8. Germline lookup yields CDR1 SGHTA and CDR2 FQGNSA. The CDR3 DNA is TGTGCCAGCAAACCGGGACAGGGGATCGACGAGCAGTACTTC. It translates to CASKPGQGIDEQYF. The full variable domain, completed using reference TRBV7-2 and TRBJ2-7, is GAGVSQSPSNKVTEKGKDVELRCDPISGHTALYWYRQSLGQGLEFLIYFQGNSAPDKSGLPSDRFSAERTGGSVSTLTIQRTQQEDSAVYLCASKPGQGIDEQYFGPGTRLTVT.

This clone was detected a few times. The chain carries TRBV6-2 or TRBV6-3 and TRBJ1-1, with 8 bases lining up with TRBD1. With V trimmed by 5 bases and J by 10 bases, 6 bases remained unmatched. CDR3 length equals 12 residues. The V gene's germline CDR1 is MNHEY and CDR2 SVGEGT. The DNA for the CDR3 is TGTGCCAGCAGTACAGGGGGAATGAGAGCTTTCTTT. It specifies CASSTGGMRAFF.

V and J are TRBV12-5 and TRBJ2-1, with D perhaps matching TRBD2 (6 bases). There are 17 residues in the CDR3. Germline V gene sequence: CDR1 LGHNT, CDR2 FRNRAP. Trimming removed 1 base from V and 0 bases from J, with 13 bases in between. This CDR3 reads CASGLEVLATSYNEQFF. DNA of the CDR3: TGTGCTAGTGGTTTGGAGGTCCTAGCGACCTCCTACAATGAGCAGTTCTTC.

The V and J genes are TRBV6-5 and TRBJ1-1; possible D gene TRBD1, 5 bases. CDR1 is MNHEY, CDR2 SVGAGI, per germline. The CDR3 is made up of 14 amino acids. Between the trimmed V and J ends, which lost 2 bases and 4 bases, there was a span of 11 bases. The CDR3, as DNA: TGTGCCAGCAGTTACGTCAGGGCCCTCACTGAAGCTTTCTTT. It codes for CASSYVRALTEAFF.

The V gene is TRBV2, the J gene TRBJ2-7, with D possibly being TRBD2 (6 bases). This CDR3 is built from 12 residues. The germline V gene encodes CDR1 SNHLY and CDR2 FYNNEI. V was cut by 4 bases and J by 4 bases, with 8 bases left in between. The CDR3 loop is CASSVGTYEQYF. As DNA, the CDR3 is TGTGCCAGCAGTGTGGGGACTTACGAGCAGTACTTC.

V gene TRBV12-3 or TRBV12-4 combines with J gene TRBJ1-1; D gene unclear. V gave up 4 bases and J gave up 3 bases, with 9 bases separating them. This CDR3 contains 13 residues. The CDR3 region has the DNA TGTGCCAGCAGTTATGGATTGGACACTGAAGCTTTCTTT. This codes for CASSYGLDTEAFF.

This clone was seen a single time. This CDR3 is CASSPTSGGTSYNEQFF. DNA for the CDR3: TGTGCCAGCTCACCGACTAGCGGGGGAACCTCCTACAATGAGCAGTTCTTC. The chain recombines TRBV18 with TRBJ2-1, with TRBD2 matching 12 bases. V was clipped by 3 bases and J by 0 bases; unmatched bases: 3. There are 17 residues in the CDR3. Germline CDR1 is KGHSH and CDR2 is LQKENI. The variable domain in full, completed from reference TRBV18 and TRBJ2-1, reads NAGVMQNPRHLVRRRGQEARLRCSPMKGHSHVYWYRQLPEEGLKFMVYLQKENIIDESGMPKERFSAEFPKEGPSILRIQQVVRGDSAAYFCASSPTSGGTSYNEQFFGPGTRLTVL.

This chain joins TRBV6-5 and TRBJ2-7; TRBD2 matches 13 bases. There are 15 residues in the CDR3. The germline V gene has CDR1 MNHEY and CDR2 SVGAGI. Trimming at V came to 4 bases and at J to 2 bases, leaving 2 bases not matched to a gene. The chain's CDR3 is CASSLLAGGPYEQYF. The DNA for the CDR3 is TGTGCCAGCAGTTTACTAGCGGGAGGGCCCTACGAGCAGTACTTC.

This chain connects TRBV6-2 or TRBV6-3 to TRBJ2-2; D possibly matches TRBD1 or TRBD2 (6 bases each). This CDR3 has 14 amino acids. From germline, CDR1 is MNHEY and CDR2 SVGEGT. V lost 6 bases and J lost 5, with 13 bases in between. Written as DNA, the CDR3 is TGTGCCAGCAGCAAAAGGGGGGAAACCGGGGAGCTGTTTTTT. This gives the protein CASSKRGETGELFF.

The V and J genes are TRBV7-2 and TRBJ2-5; a possible D gene is TRBD2 (6 bases). Trimming left V 3 bases short and J 5 bases short, with 10 bases between. CDR3 length: 13 amino acids. Germline CDR1 is SGHTA and CDR2 is FQGNSA. The CDR3 loop reads CASSFSSEETQYF. The CDR3 DNA follows: TGTGCCAGCAGCTTTTCTAGCGAGGAGACCCAGTACTTC.

This clone was seen once. The CDR3 sequence is CASSARNFQDTEAFF. The DNA for the CDR3 is TGTGCCAGCAGCGCACGAAACTTTCAAGACACTGAAGCTTTCTTT. The chain carries TRBV7-8 and TRBJ1-1; D call uncertain. The CDR3 totals 15 residues. CDR1 and CDR2 from the germline V gene are SGHVS and FQNEAQ. V lost 5 bases and J lost 3, with 16 bases in between.

The chain has TRBV6-5 and TRBJ1-2, with TRBD1 as a possible D gene (5 bases). V shed 6 bases and J shed 8 bases, with 13 bases lying between them. Per the germline V gene, CDR1 is MNHEY and CDR2 is SVGAGI. CDR3 length: 12 amino acids. The CDR3 region has the DNA TGTGCCAGCAGGGGACCGGAGTGGGGCTACACCTTC. Translating gives CASRGPEWGYTF.

The V gene is TRBV18, the J gene TRBJ2-1, with TRBD2 matching 10 bases. Trimming cost V 6 bases and J 4 bases; bases outside gene matches: 6. CDR3 length: 15 amino acids. The germline gives CDR1 KGHSH, CDR2 LQKENI. This CDR3 reads CASSPLAGVYNEQFF. CDR3 DNA: TGTGCCAGCTCTCCCCTAGCGGGGGTTTACAATGAGCAGTTCTTC.